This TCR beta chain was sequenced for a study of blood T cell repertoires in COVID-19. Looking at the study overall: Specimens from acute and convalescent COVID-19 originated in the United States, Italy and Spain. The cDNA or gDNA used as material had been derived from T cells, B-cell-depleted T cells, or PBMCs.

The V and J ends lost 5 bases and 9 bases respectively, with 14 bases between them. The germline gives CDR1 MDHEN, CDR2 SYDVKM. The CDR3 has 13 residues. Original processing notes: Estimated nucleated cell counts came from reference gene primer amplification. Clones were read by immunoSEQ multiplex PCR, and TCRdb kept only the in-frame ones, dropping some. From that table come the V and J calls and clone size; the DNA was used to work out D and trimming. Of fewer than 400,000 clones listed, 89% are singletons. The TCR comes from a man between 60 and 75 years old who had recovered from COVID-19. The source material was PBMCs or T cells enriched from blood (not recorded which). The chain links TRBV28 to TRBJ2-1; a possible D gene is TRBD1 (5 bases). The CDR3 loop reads CASSQGVMSEQFF. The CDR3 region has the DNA TGTGCCAGCAGTCAAGGGGTAATGAGTGAGCAGTTCTTC. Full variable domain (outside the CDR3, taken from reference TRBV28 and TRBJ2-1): DVKVTQSSRYLVKRTGEKVFLECVQDMDHENMFWYRQDPGLGLRLIYFSYDVKMKEKGDIPEGYSVSREKKERFSLILESASTNQTSMYLCASSQGVMSEQFFGPGTRLTVL.